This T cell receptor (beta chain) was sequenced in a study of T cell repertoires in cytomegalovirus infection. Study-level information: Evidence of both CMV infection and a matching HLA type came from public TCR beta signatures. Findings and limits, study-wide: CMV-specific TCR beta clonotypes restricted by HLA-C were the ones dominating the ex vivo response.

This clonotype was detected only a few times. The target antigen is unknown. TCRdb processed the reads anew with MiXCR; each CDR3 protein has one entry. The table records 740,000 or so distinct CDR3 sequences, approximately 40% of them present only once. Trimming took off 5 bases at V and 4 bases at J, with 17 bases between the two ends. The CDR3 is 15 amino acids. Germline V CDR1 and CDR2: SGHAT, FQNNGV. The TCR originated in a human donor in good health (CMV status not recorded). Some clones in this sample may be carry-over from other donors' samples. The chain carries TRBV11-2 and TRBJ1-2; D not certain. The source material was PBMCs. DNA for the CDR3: TGTGCCAGCAGCCCAAGGTCCCATCCGATCTATGGCTACACCTTC. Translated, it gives CASSPRSHPIYGYTF.